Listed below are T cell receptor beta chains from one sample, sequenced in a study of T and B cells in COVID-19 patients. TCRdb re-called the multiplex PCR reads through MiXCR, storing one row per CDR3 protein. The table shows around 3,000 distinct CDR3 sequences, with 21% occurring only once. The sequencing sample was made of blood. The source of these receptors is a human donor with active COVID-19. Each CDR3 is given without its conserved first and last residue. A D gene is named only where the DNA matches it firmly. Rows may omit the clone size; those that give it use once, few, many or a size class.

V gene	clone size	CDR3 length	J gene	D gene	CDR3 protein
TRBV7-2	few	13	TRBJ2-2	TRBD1	ASRPRGSNTGELF
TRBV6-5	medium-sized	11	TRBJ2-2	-	ASSYGGPGELF
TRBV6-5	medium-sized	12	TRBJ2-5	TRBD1	ASSYGQGGETQY
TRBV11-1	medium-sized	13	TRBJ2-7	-	ASSGRPSGNYEQY
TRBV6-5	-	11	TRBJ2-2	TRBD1	ASTGTGFGELF
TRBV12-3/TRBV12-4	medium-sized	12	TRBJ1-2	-	ASSSRHGNYGYT
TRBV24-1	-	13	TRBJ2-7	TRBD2	ATSTPTTSVHEQY
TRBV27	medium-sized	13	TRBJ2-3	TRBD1	ASSLVGGGLDTQY
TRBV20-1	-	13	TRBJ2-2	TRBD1	SARATNRGTGELF
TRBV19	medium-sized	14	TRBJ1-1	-	ASSNRTRNLNTEAF
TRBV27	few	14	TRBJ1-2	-	ASSLKIPGANYGYT
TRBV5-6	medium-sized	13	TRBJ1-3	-	ASSFGRSAGNTIY
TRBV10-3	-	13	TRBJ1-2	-	AISESGRINYGYT
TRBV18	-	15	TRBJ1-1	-	ASSPNLQGFMNTEAF
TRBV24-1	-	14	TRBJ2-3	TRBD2	ATSDSTSGHTDTQY
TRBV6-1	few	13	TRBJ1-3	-	ASSDGLRSGNTIY
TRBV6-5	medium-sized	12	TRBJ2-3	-	ASSYSARPDTQY
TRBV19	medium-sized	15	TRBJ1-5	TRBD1	ASSKLPPQGAGQPQH
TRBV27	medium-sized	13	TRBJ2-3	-	ASSPAGDGTDTQY
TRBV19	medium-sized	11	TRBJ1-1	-	ASSLSDLTEAF
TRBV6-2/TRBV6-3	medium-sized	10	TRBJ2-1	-	ASGEPYNEQF
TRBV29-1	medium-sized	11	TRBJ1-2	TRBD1	SVSRGLGYGYT
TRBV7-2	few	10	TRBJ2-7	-	ASSLTSYEQY
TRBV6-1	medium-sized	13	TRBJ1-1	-	ASSEGRGLNTEAF
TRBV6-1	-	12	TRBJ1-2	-	ASSNGEAYYGYT
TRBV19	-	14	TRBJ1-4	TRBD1	ASSIGQGRRSEKLF
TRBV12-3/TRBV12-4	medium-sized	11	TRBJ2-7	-	ASSFGGNYEQY
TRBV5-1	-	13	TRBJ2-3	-	ASSRDGTSTDTQY
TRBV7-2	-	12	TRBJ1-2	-	ASSPGRTFGGYT
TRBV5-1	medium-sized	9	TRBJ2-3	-	ASSELDTQY
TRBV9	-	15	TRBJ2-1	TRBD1	ASSAPGQGGEYNEQF
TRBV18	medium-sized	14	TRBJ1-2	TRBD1	ASSLDLDRSNYGYT
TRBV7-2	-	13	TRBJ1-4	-	ASSLYRSTNEKLF
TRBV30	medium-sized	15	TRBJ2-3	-	AWRRGGGLGLLDTQY
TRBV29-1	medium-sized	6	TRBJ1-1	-	SAPEAF
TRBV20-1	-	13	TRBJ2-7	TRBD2	SAAHTSGGLSEQY
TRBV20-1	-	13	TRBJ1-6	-	SARGGQILNSPLH
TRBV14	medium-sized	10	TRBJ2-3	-	ASRGVTDTQY
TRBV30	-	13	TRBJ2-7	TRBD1	AWRPPGQGSYEQY
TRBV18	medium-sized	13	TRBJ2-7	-	ASSPSRTAIYEQY
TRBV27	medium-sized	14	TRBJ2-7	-	ASSPWWTGSSYEQY
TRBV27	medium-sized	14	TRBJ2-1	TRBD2	ASSYAGTSGRNEQF
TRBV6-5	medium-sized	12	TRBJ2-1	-	ASIPREGYNEQF
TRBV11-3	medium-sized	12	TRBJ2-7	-	ASSFDILGAAQY
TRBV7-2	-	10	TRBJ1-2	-	ASSYASRGYT
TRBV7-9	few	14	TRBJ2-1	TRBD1	ASSSPGQGARDEQF
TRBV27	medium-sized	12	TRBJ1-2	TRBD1	ASSLQGANYGYT
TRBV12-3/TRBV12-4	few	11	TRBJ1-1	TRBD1	ASRLGGRTEAF
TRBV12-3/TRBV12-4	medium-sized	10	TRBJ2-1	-	ASSLGGPEQF